The TCR beta chain under discussion was sequenced for a study of tumor-infiltrating lymphocytes in primary liver carcinoma. Overall study context: Enrolled patients were male and female, aged 30 to 69 years. About 3.65 to 7.13 million productive TCRbeta reads were obtained from the samples, with similar numbers across tissue types.

A constant-region primer served to make TCR beta cDNA from roughly 500 ng total RNA. Investigators got TCR beta libraries out of three nested multiplex PCR rounds, done with slightly modified ARM-PCR. Rounds one and two of PCR, each of roughly 11 cycles, were primed with TRBV1-TRBV30 forward primers and a C-beta reverse primer. In TCRdb, the multiplex PCR reads were re-called with MiXCR into one record per CDR3 protein. The sample includes 55,000 to 65,000 distinct CDR3 sequences, about two thirds seen only once; the top ten take around 50%. In this sample, this clonotype turned up a few times. The CDR3 extends over 17 amino acids. V was clipped by 5 bases and J by 4 bases, with 20 bases between them. The germline V gene has CDR1 LNHDA and CDR2 SQIVND (reference sequence). Joint extraction of RNA and DNA used roughly 19-31 mg of bulk tissue that was unsorted. Surgical resection was the treatment these patients received for primary liver carcinoma. For each tumor, five separate regions were sampled.

The J gene is TRBJ2-2, the V gene TRBV19, with D perhaps matching TRBD2 (7 bases). The sequence derives from a man aged 40-49 years with primary liver carcinoma and hepatitis B virus infection. The sample taken for sequencing was liver tumor tissue from sampling region 2. The subset here: tumor region T2, inferior pole. CDR3 nucleotides: TGTGCCAGTAGTCCTAGGGGGGGACCGCTGAGCACCGGGGAGCTGTTTTTT. It is translated as CASSPRGGPLSTGELFF.